Described below is a single T cell receptor (beta chain) sequence and its context. Antigen unknown. Using immunoSEQ multiplex PCR, the repertoire was profiled, and TCRdb retains in-frame clones only, with some absent. This sample has about 76,000 clones; around 84% occur once, and the top ten carry under 7%. The data were obtained in a study of cytotoxic CD8 clonotypes in ibrutinib-treated CLL. Study-wide findings and caveats: In comparison with age-matched healthy donors, baseline clonality was higher and tracked circulating CD8+ T-cell counts.

Sample: PBMCs, taken before ibrutinib treatment. This TCR came from a human donor with chronic lymphocytic leukemia.

The CDR3 region has the DNA TGTGCCATCAGTCAACCGGGACAGGGCCCCCTAATGTCGCCCCAGCATTTT. Translation gives CAISQPGQGPLMSPQHF. V gene TRBV10-3 combines with J gene TRBJ1-5, with 9 bases identical to TRBD1. The CDR3 extends over 17 amino acids. In germline, CDR1 is ENHRY, CDR2 SYGVKD. Losses at the gene ends were 5 bases for V and 9 bases for J; bases not matched to a gene: 17.